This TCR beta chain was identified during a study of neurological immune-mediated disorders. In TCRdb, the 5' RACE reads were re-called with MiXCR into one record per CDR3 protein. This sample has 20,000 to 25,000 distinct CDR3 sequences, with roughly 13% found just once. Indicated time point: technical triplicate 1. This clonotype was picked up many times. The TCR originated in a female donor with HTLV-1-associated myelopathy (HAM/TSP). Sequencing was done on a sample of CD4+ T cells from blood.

CDR3 coding DNA: TGCAGCGTTGACAGGGAGGGAGGGGCCCCCACAGATACGCAGTATTTT. Translated, it gives CSVDREGGAPTDTQYF. The chain carries TRBV29-1 and TRBJ2-3; 7 bases align to TRBD2. This CDR3 has 16 residues. J was trimmed by 2 bases and V by 3 bases; bases with no gene match: 11. Germline lookup yields CDR1 SQVTM and CDR2 ANQGSEA.